These T cell receptor beta chains were read from a single sample in a study of siplizumab effects on memory and regulatory T cells. Only in-frame clones appear in the TCRdb table, and some are missing; sequencing was by immunoSEQ multiplex PCR. The sample yields some 120,000 clones, roughly 95% seen once. The sequenced sample was non-Treg CD4+ T cells sorted from blood. Receptor source: a human donor in good health. The CDR3 runs from the conserved cysteine through the conserved F or W. The D gene is left open where the match is weak. The size field is filled for only some rows; it gives once, few, many or a size class.

v_gene	abundance	d_gene	j_gene	CDR3aa	CDR3nt
TRBV18	.	TRBD1	TRBJ1-3	CASSPTGGNTIYF	TGTGCCAGCTCACCGACAGGGGGAAACACCATATATTTT
TRBV5-6	.	TRBD1	TRBJ1-2	CASSFGTGDANYGYTF	TGTGCCAGCAGCTTTGGGACAGGGGATGCTAACTATGGCTACACCTTC
TRBV28	.	TRBD1	TRBJ1-1	CASSGTGGAFF	TGTGCCAGCAGTGGTACAGGGGGGGCTTTCTTT
TRBV5-1	.	.	TRBJ2-1	CASSLEADNEQFF	TGCGCCAGCAGCTTGGAGGCAGACAATGAGCAGTTCTTC
TRBV19	.	TRBD1	TRBJ1-5	CASTRGNQPQHF	TGTGCCAGTACCAGGGGGAATCAGCCCCAGCATTTT
TRBV6-6	.	.	TRBJ1-2	CASSYSWEDYGYTF	TGTGCCAGCAGTTACTCCTGGGAGGACTATGGCTACACCTTC
TRBV7-9	.	.	TRBJ1-5	CASSLEGSNQPQHF	TGTGCCAGCAGCTTGGAGGGAAGCAATCAGCCCCAGCATTTT
TRBV7-3	.	.	TRBJ2-6	CASSLKRERSSGANVLTF	TGTGCCAGCAGCTTAAAAAGGGAGAGGTCCTCTGGGGCCAACGTCCTGACTTTC
TRBV7-2	.	TRBD1	TRBJ2-2	CASSRRVVTGGTGELFF	TGTGCCAGCAGCCGCCGCGTCGTGACAGGGGGGACCGGGGAGCTGTTTTTT
TRBV4-2	.	.	TRBJ1-1	CASSQEATVNTEAFF	TGTGCCAGCAGCCAAGAGGCGACAGTGAACACTGAAGCTTTCTTT
TRBV7-9	.	.	TRBJ1-2	CASSSSNYGYTF	TGTGCCAGCAGCTCTAGTAACTATGGCTACACCTTC
TRBV30	.	TRBD2	TRBJ2-1	CAWNGGAIEQFF	TGTGCCTGGAACGGGGGGGCCATTGAGCAGTTCTTC
TRBV27	.	.	TRBJ1-5	CASSSPYQPQHF	TGTGCCAGCAGCAGTCCATATCAGCCCCAGCATTTT
TRBV6-5	.	.	TRBJ2-3	CASRRGGTDTQYF	TGTGCCAGCCGTAGGGGGGGCACAGATACGCAGTATTTT
TRBV19	.	TRBD1	TRBJ1-2	CASSVSGGGYTF	TGTGCCAGTAGTGTCTCAGGGGGTGGCTACACCTTC
TRBV18	.	.	TRBJ1-4	CASSRGGFGEKLFF	TGTGCCAGCTCACGAGGGGGTTTCGGTGAAAAACTGTTTTTT
TRBV7-9	.	.	TRBJ1-5	CASSPGSQPQHF	TGTGCCAGCAGCCCTGGGAGCCAGCCCCAGCATTTT
TRBV7-3	.	.	TRBJ2-3	CASSLGGLTDTQYF	TGTGCCAGCAGCTTAGGTGGCCTCACAGATACGCAGTATTTT
TRBV5-6	.	.	TRBJ1-2	CASSVKGTVNYGYTF	TGTGCCAGCAGCGTCAAAGGGACGGTAAACTATGGCTACACCTTC
TRBV7-3	.	.	TRBJ1-2	CASSPTGGAGFMDGYTF	TGTGCCAGCAGCCCCACGGGGGGGGCTGGTTTTATGGATGGCTACACCTTC
TRBV28	.	.	TRBJ2-5	CASSLLIGAGETQYF	TGTGCCAGCAGTTTATTAATAGGGGCAGGGGAGACCCAGTACTTC
TRBV21-1	.	.	TRBJ1-2	CARYKDGGPLSCYGYTF	TGTGCCAGATACAAGGATGGGGGGCCCCTCTCTTGCTATGGCTACACCTTC
TRBV6-6	.	TRBD1	TRBJ2-7	CASSYPGTASYEQYF	TGTGCCAGCAGTTACCCCGGGACAGCCTCCTACGAGCAGTACTTC
TRBV7-7	.	TRBD2	TRBJ2-1	CASSLIAGGLHEQFF	TGTGCCAGCAGCTTAATCGCGGGGGGGCTCCATGAGCAGTTCTTC
TRBV5-1	.	.	TRBJ2-3	CASSLEGGAPDTQYF	TGCGCCAGCAGCTTGGAGGGGGGGGCCCCCGATACGCAGTATTTT
TRBV27	.	.	TRBJ1-1	CASSLIMVPNTMNTEAFF	TGTGCCAGCAGTTTGATTATGGTCCCGAATACCATGAACACTGAAGCTTTCTTT
TRBV19	once	.	TRBJ2-7	CASSPPPGLDSLEQYF	TGTGCCAGTAGTCCTCCCCCGGGACTCGATTCCCTCGAGCAGTACTTC
TRBV2	.	.	TRBJ1-6	CASSGRGFPGNSPLHF	TGTGCCAGCAGTGGTCGTGGATTCCCCGGAAATTCACCCCTCCACTTT
TRBV7-2	.	TRBD2	TRBJ2-7	CASSWASGGAYEQYF	TGTGCCAGCAGCTGGGCTAGCGGGGGGGCCTACGAGCAGTACTTC
TRBV19	.	TRBD2	TRBJ2-2	CATLAGGLTGELFF	TGTGCCACCTTAGCGGGGGGGCTCACCGGGGAGCTGTTTTTT
TRBV6-1	.	.	TRBJ1-2	CASSPTGTYGYTF	TGTGCCAGCAGTCCCACAGGGACCTATGGCTACACCTTC
TRBV6-6	.	.	TRBJ2-7	CASSYGNYYEQYF	TGTGCCAGCAGTTACGGTAACTACTACGAGCAGTACTTC
TRBV28	.	TRBD1	TRBJ2-5	CASSLTYALGQGEIQETQYF	TGTGCCAGCAGTCTAACGTATGCCTTAGGACAGGGAGAAATACAAGAGACCCAGTACTTC
TRBV28	.	.	TRBJ2-5	CASSFDGETQYF	TGTGCCAGCAGTTTCGATGGTGAGACCCAGTACTTC
TRBV18	once	TRBD1	TRBJ2-3	CASSRDSYTDTQYF	TGTGCCAGCTCACGGGACAGCTACACAGATACGCAGTATTTT
TRBV7-2	once	.	TRBJ2-5	CASSETTGYQETQYF	TGTGCCAGCAGCGAGACGACAGGTTACCAAGAGACCCAGTACTTC
TRBV18	.	.	TRBJ2-1	CASSIGVPGNEQFF	TGTGCCAGCTCAATAGGCGTCCCGGGCAATGAGCAGTTCTTC
TRBV11-1	.	.	TRBJ1-1	CASYSTVNTEAFF	TGTGCCAGCTACTCGACGGTGAACACTGAAGCTTTCTTT
TRBV7-3	.	TRBD2	TRBJ2-2	CASSLRGRDTGELFF	TGTGCCAGCAGCTTAAGAGGGAGGGACACCGGGGAGCTGTTTTTT
TRBV6-6	.	.	TRBJ1-1	CASSEGGGEDTEAFF	TGTGCCAGCAGCGAAGGGGGAGGGGAGGACACTGAAGCTTTCTTT
TRBV5-1	.	TRBD1	TRBJ2-3	CASSLAGTGVDTQYF	TGCGCCAGCAGCTTGGCCGGGACAGGGGTAGATACGCAGTATTTT
TRBV15	.	.	TRBJ1-3	CATSRDRKDNVSGNTIYF	TGTGCCACCAGCAGAGATAGGAAGGACAATGTGTCTGGAAACACCATATATTTT
TRBV28	few	.	TRBJ1-1	CASSYAFMVLGTEAFF	TGTGCCAGCAGTTACGCCTTTATGGTTCTTGGCACTGAAGCTTTCTTT
TRBV5-4	.	TRBD2	TRBJ2-5	CASSSMTSGGKETQYF	TGTGCCAGCAGCTCGATGACTAGCGGGGGGAAAGAGACCCAGTACTTC
TRBV2	.	.	TRBJ2-7	CASKPYYEQYF	TGTGCCAGCAAACCCTACTACGAGCAGTACTTC
TRBV6-5	.	.	TRBJ2-7	CASRTQTGTQYF	TGTGCCAGCAGGACTCAAACCGGGACGCAGTACTTC
TRBV28	once	.	TRBJ1-2	CASSATAGVFFRNYGYTF	TGTGCCAGCAGTGCCACGGCGGGGGTCTTTTTCCGTAACTATGGCTACACCTTC
TRBV7-3	.	TRBD2	TRBJ2-3	CASSLQGSSGAGFWGTDTQYF	TGTGCCAGCAGCTTACAGGGGTCTAGCGGGGCTGGTTTTTGGGGCACAGATACGCAGTATTTT
TRBV5-1	.	.	TRBJ1-2	CASSLEWETANYGYTF	TGCGCCAGCAGCTTGGAATGGGAGACTGCTAACTATGGCTACACCTTC
TRBV11-3	.	.	TRBJ2-4	CASSPRLTPSKNIQYF	TGTGCCAGCAGCCCTAGGTTGACACCCTCCAAAAACATTCAGTACTTC